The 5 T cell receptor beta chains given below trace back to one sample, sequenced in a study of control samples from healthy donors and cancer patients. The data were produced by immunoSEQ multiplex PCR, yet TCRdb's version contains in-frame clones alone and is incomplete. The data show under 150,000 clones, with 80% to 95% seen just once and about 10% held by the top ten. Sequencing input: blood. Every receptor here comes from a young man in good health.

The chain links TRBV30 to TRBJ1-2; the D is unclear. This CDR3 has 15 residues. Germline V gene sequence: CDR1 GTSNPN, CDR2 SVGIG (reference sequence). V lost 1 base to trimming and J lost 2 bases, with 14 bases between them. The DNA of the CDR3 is TGTGCCTGGAGTGGTTGGCAGCCGGTGAACTATGGCTACACCTTC. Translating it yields CAWSGWQPVNYGYTF.

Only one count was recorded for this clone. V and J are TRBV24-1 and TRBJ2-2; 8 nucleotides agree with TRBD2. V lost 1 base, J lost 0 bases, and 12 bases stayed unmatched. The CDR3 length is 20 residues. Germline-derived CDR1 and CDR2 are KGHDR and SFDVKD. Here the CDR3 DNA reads TGTGCCACCAGTGATTTTGTTCGGGGTAGCGGGGACGCGAACACCGGGGAGCTGTTTTTT. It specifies CATSDFVRGSGDANTGELFF.

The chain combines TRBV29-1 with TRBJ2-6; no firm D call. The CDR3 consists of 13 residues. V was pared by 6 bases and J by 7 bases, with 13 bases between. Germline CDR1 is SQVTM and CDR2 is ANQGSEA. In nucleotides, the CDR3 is TGCAGCGTCCGGTCCAGGCAAGCCAACGTCCTGACTTTC. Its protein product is CSVRSRQANVLTF.

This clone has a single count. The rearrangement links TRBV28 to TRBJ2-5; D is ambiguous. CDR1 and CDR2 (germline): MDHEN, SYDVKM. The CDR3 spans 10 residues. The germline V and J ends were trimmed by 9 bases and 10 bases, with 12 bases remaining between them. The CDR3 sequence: CASLELDQYF. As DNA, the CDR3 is TGTGCCAGTTTAGAGTTGGACCAGTACTTC.

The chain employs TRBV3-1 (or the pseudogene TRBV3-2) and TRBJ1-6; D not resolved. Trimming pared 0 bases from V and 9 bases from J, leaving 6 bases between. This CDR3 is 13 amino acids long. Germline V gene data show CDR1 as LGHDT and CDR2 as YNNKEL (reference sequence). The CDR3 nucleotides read TGTGCCAGCAGCCAAGATCTTTTTTCACCCCTCCACTTT. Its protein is CASSQDLFSPLHF.